The entry below gives a single TCR beta chain sequence along with its context. Its antigen is currently unknown. Cultured CD4+ T-cell DNA underwent Oncomine TCR Beta short-read sequencing. TCRdb reanalysed the PCR reads using MiXCR and keeps one entry per CDR3 protein. The table has 25,000 to 30,000 distinct CDR3 sequences, roughly two fifths seen once. This sample was included in a study of vaccination and CD4 T cells after COVID-19. Study at large: There were six male and four female convalescents, and two of them were Hispanic. Diagnosis preceded the drawing of post-COVID samples by a median 101 days (range 35 to 161).

Described time point: late sampling 161 to 241 days after vaccination in a few convalescent patients. The treatment here: approximately nine-day PBMC culture with coronavirus spike peptide pools or control peptides (ViraFEST assay). Germline V gives CDR1 SGHTA, CDR2 FQGNSA. V was trimmed by 6 bases and J by 7 bases, leaving 7 bases between them. The CDR3 is made up of 11 amino acids. This chain connects TRBV7-2 to TRBJ2-1; no firm D call. The source material was CD4+ T cells from blood, cultured in vitro, sampled about 7 months after SARS-CoV-2 vaccination. The sequence was obtained from a human donor who had recovered from COVID-19. The CDR3: CASSVFNEQFF. CDR3 DNA sequence: TGTGCCAGCAGTGTATTTAATGAGCAGTTCTTC.